What follows are 9 T cell receptor beta chains derived from one specimen sequenced in a study of T cells after yellow fever vaccination. TCRdb reanalysed the 5' RACE reads using MiXCR and keeps one entry per CDR3 protein. The sample shows some 670,000 distinct CDR3 sequences, 9% to 15% of them seen only once. The source material was PBMCs, sampled on the day of the yellow fever booster vaccination. The receptors come from a man aged 25 to 40 who received the YFV17D yellow fever vaccine.

The chain links TRBV6-1 to TRBJ2-1; 11 bases agree with TRBD1. V dropped 7 bases and J dropped 7; count of bases not matched to a gene: 6. This CDR3 is 14 amino acids long. CDR1 and CDR2 from the germline V gene are MNHNS and SASEGT. The CDR3 DNA follows: TGTGCCAGCAAAGGGACAGGGGGGTTAAATGAGCAGTTCTTC. This translates into CASKGTGGLNEQFF.

The chain employs TRBV6-2 or TRBV6-3 and TRBJ1-5, with 9 bases matching TRBD1. Germline CDR1 is MNHEY and CDR2 is SVGEGT. The CDR3 runs 16 residues. V lost 5 bases and J lost 4; bases outside the gene matches: 9. The CDR3 coding sequence is TGTGCCAGCAGTCCCTCCGGGACAGGGAGTAATCAGCCCCAGCATTTT. This encodes CASSPSGTGSNQPQHF.

This chain connects TRBV5-5 to TRBJ1-5, with 7 bases lining up with TRBD1. Trimming cost V 4 bases and J 4 bases; bases outside gene matches: 11. The CDR3 is 16 amino acids. The germline V gene encodes CDR1 SGHKS and CDR2 YYEKEE (reference sequence). The CDR3 DNA reads as TGTGCCAGCAGCCAAGGGGGACAGCCTAGAAATCAGCCCCAGCATTTT. Its translation is CASSQGGQPRNQPQHF. The full variable domain, completed using reference TRBV5-5 and TRBJ1-5, is DAGVTQSPTHLIKTRGQQVTLRCSPISGHKSVSWYQQVLGQGPQFIFQYYEKEERGRGNFPDRFSARQFPNYSSELNVNALLLGDSALYLCASSQGGQPRNQPQHFGDGTRLSIL.

This clonotype was seen a few times. This chain joins TRBV12-3 or TRBV12-4 and TRBJ2-1; D tentatively reads TRBD1 or TRBD2 (5 bases each). V lost 1 base, J lost 6 bases, and 13 bases lay in between. This CDR3 contains 15 residues. The CDR3 reads CASSLVGTTFNEQFF. The CDR3 DNA sequence: TGTGCCAGCAGTTTAGTGGGGACCACCTTCAATGAGCAGTTCTTC.

V and J are TRBV4-2 and TRBJ2-7, with 11 bases fitting TRBD2. The CDR3 is 19 amino acids. With 1 base clipped from V and 0 bases from J, the junction kept 11 bases outside the gene matches. The V gene's germline CDR1 is LGHNA and CDR2 YNFKEQ. The CDR3 here is CASSQVIGSGRAGSYEQYF. In nucleotides, the CDR3 is TGTGCCAGCAGCCAAGTCATCGGTAGCGGGAGGGCCGGCTCCTACGAGCAGTACTTC.

This clonotype was recorded many times. The genes are TRBV6-5 and TRBJ2-7, with 10 bases identical to TRBD2. Germline values: CDR1 MNHEY, CDR2 SVGAGI. The J segment lost 6 bases and the V segment lost 4 bases, leaving 24 bases of the junction unmatched. The CDR3 spans 20 residues. CDR3 coding DNA: TGTGCCAGCAGTTCCTCCCTTGGGGCCAGCGGGAGGGCCATTCTCCGCGAGCAGTACTTC. Its translation: CASSSSLGASGRAILREQYF.

The J gene is TRBJ2-6, the V gene TRBV10-3; 9 nucleotides match TRBD1. The germline gives CDR1 ENHRY, CDR2 SYGVKD. The CDR3 spans 18 residues. The J segment lost 2 bases and the V segment lost 5 bases, leaving 10 bases of the junction unmatched. CDR3 loop: CAISPRIGTGTGANVLTF. The CDR3 nucleotides are TGTGCCATCAGTCCCCGAATCGGGACAGGGACTGGGGCCAACGTCCTGACTTTC.

This clonotype appeared a few times. V is TRBV9 and J is TRBJ2-7; unclear D gene. This CDR3 comprises 13 residues. Trimming cost V 0 bases and J 5 bases, with 9 bases left between them. The germline gives CDR1 SGDLS, CDR2 YYNGEE. CDR3 region: CASSVGPGNEQYF. CDR3 coding DNA: TGTGCCAGCAGCGTAGGTCCCGGAAACGAGCAGTACTTC.

This clonotype showed up many times. V gene TRBV18 combines with J gene TRBJ2-7; possibly TRBD1 for D (7 bases). Germline CDR1 is KGHSH and CDR2 is LQKENI. This CDR3 comprises 13 residues. Trimming stripped 6 bases from V and 7 bases from J, with 16 bases between. The CDR3 coding sequence is TGTGCCAGCTCTCCAACCTCAGGGGGGGAGCAGTACTTC. Its protein product is CASSPTSGGEQYF.